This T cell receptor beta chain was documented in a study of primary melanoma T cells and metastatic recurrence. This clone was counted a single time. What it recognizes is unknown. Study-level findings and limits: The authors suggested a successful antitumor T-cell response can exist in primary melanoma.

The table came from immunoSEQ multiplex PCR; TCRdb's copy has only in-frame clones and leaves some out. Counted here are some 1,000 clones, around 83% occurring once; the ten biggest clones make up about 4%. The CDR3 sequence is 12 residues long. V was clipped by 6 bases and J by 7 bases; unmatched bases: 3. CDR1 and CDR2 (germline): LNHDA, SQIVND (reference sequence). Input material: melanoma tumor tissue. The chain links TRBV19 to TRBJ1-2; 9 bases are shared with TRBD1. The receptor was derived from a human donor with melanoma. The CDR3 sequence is CASSVDRGGYTF. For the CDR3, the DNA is TGTGCCAGTAGCGTGGACAGGGGTGGCTACACCTTC.